These 28 T cell receptor beta chains originate from one sample sequenced in a study of blood T cells in healthy people across ages. A second PCR, run for roughly 7 to 11 cycles, used a sample-barcoded 5' primer plus a J-beta primer mix. Each CDR3 protein gets one entry after TCRdb re-called the 5' RACE reads with MiXCR. This repertoire shows over 1,500,000 distinct CDR3 sequences, less than 50% found once; its top ten account for 2.1%. What was sequenced was blood. These receptor sequences come from a middle-aged woman in good health.

The chain recombines TRBV6-5 with TRBJ2-7; TRBD2 matches 7 bases. Trimming cost V 5 bases and J 5 bases; bases outside gene matches: 15. Germline V CDR1 and CDR2: MNHEY, SVGAGI. The CDR3 runs to 16 residues. CDR3 in DNA: TGTGCCAGCAGTCCTGTCGGGGAGGGTGGAATCCACGAGCAGTACTTC. This sequence encodes CASSPVGEGGIHEQYF.

The table lists this clonotype with a few counts. V is TRBV12-3 or TRBV12-4 and J is TRBJ1-4; D is undetermined. The CDR3 spans 13 residues. Trimming removed 9 bases from V and 2 bases from J, with 10 bases in between. The CDR3 loop is CASKGGTNEKLFF. As DNA, the CDR3 is TGTGCCAGTAAGGGTGGGACTAATGAAAAACTGTTTTTT.

This clonotype was counted only a few times. This chain links TRBV28 with TRBJ2-5; D is perhaps TRBD1 or TRBD2 (7 bases each). Germline V gene lookup returns CDR1 MDHEN and CDR2 SYDVKM. The V end lost 5 bases, the J end lost 4 bases, and 17 bases lay between the germline ends. This CDR3 region has 15 residues. CDR3 nucleotide sequence: TGTGCCAGCAGTCCCTGGGAGGGGGCGGGAGAGACCCAGTACTTC. Residues: CASSPWEGAGETQYF. The full variable domain, rest sourced from reference TRBV28 and TRBJ2-5, is DVKVTQSSRYLVKRTGEKVFLECVQDMDHENMFWYRQDPGLGLRLIYFSYDVKMKEKGDIPEGYSVSREKKERFSLILESASTNQTSMYLCASSPWEGAGETQYFGPGTRLLVL.

The V gene is TRBV5-1, the J gene TRBJ2-7; D call uncertain. The CDR3 has 12 residues. V gave up 4 bases and J gave up 6 bases, with 11 bases separating them. Germline lookup yields CDR1 SGHRS and CDR2 YFSETQ. Here the CDR3 DNA reads TGCGCCAGCAGCAATAGGGCCTGCGAGCAGTACTTC. This sequence encodes CASSNRACEQYF.

This clonotype was found a few times. V is TRBV19 and J is TRBJ1-5; the D is unclear. V was trimmed by 5 bases and J by 3 bases, leaving 14 bases between them. Germline V gives CDR1 LNHDA, CDR2 SQIVND (reference sequence). The CDR3 runs 15 residues. This CDR3 reads CASSPLGGYNQPQHF. CDR3 nucleotides: TGTGCCAGTAGTCCACTTGGTGGATACAATCAGCCCCAGCATTTT.

This chain uses TRBV6-1 with TRBJ1-2; 7 nucleotides match TRBD1. V gave up 9 bases and J gave up 4 bases; unmatched junction bases: 8. There are 13 residues in the CDR3. Germline loops: CDR1 MNHNS, CDR2 SASEGT. The CDR3 sequence: CASAGGPVYGYTF. CDR3 nucleotides: TGTGCCAGTGCAGGGGGTCCTGTCTATGGCTACACCTTC.

This clonotype was counted a single time. The CDR3 sequence: CASSLGGGYDGYTF. In nucleotides, the CDR3 is TGTGCCAGCAGCTTAGGCGGAGGTTACGATGGCTACACCTTC. This chain joins TRBV7-9 and TRBJ1-2; D unclear. The CDR3 is made up of 14 amino acids. V was shortened by 1 base and J by 6 bases, with 12 bases between the two germline ends. Germline loops: CDR1 SEHNR, CDR2 FQNEAQ (reference sequence).

The J gene is TRBJ2-1, the V gene TRBV28; D is unresolved. The CDR3 covers 14 residues. Per germline, CDR1 MDHEN and CDR2 SYDVKM. V was shortened by 7 bases and J by 4 bases, with 14 bases between the two germline ends. The CDR3 loop reads CASTLGYGYNEQFF. CDR3 in DNA: TGTGCCAGCACCCTAGGTTACGGTTACAATGAGCAGTTCTTC.

This clonotype was seen a few times. The rearrangement joins TRBV9 to TRBJ1-2; D is undetermined. CDR1 is SGDLS, CDR2 YYNGEE, per germline. The CDR3 covers 13 residues. Trimming took 3 bases from V and 8 from J, leaving 14 bases between them. CDR3 in amino acids: CASSGSPPSGYTF. The CDR3, as DNA: TGTGCCAGCAGCGGGAGCCCCCCCTCGGGCTACACCTTC.

As to this clonotype: One junction end does not reproduce the germline sequence, and a read error may be involved. The chain's CDR3 is CAGSLSGGPSSYEQYF. CDR3 DNA sequence: TGTGCCGGCAGCCTCAGCGGGGGCCCTAGCTCCTACGAGCAGTACTTC. V is TRBV6-2 or TRBV6-3 and J is TRBJ2-4, with TRBD2 matching 8 bases. The J call may be mistaken, given a closer DNA end match to TRBJ2-7. Germline V lookup: CDR1 MNHEY, CDR2 SVGEGT. The length of the CDR3 is 16 residues.

This chain links TRBV5-1 with TRBJ2-6; 7 bases are shared with TRBD1. Germline V gene data show CDR1 as SGHRS and CDR2 as YFSETQ. Trimming removed 2 bases from V and 4 bases from J; junction bases left unmatched: 9. This CDR3 is built from 17 residues. In nucleotides, the CDR3 is TGCGCCAGCAGCTTCCCCACGACAGGGACCGGGGCCAACGTCCTGACTTTC. Amino acids: CASSFPTTGTGANVLTF.

V is TRBV12-3 or TRBV12-4 and J is TRBJ2-3; a possible D gene is TRBD2 (6 bases). Trimming cost V 6 bases and J 0 bases, with 13 bases left between them. CDR3 length: 15 amino acids. The CDR3 sequence is CASSELATSTDTQYF. The CDR3 DNA reads TGTGCCAGCAGCGAACTAGCTACTAGCACAGATACGCAGTATTTT.

The chain joins TRBV6-5 to TRBJ2-3; D remains unclear. CDR1 MNHEY and CDR2 SVGAGI come from the germline V gene. The CDR3 consists of 19 residues. With 0 bases removed from V and 0 bases from J, the gap between germline ends came to 19 bases. CDR3 amino acids: CASSYSATDIHASTDTQYF. As DNA, the CDR3 is TGTGCCAGCAGTTACTCGGCTACTGATATTCATGCTAGCACAGATACGCAGTATTTT.

The chain uses TRBV19 and TRBJ2-3, with D uncertain. The germline V gene has CDR1 LNHDA and CDR2 SQIVND (reference sequence). The ends were cut back, 3 bases at V and 4 bases at J, with 11 bases in the middle. The CDR3 contains 14 residues. In DNA form, the CDR3 reads TGTGCCAGTAGTATCCGAGGAAACGCAGATACGCAGTATTTT. Translation: CASSIRGNADTQYF.

This chain links TRBV20-1 with TRBJ2-3; a possible D gene is TRBD2 (7 bases). CDR1 DFQATT and CDR2 SNEGSKA come from the germline V gene (reference sequence). Between the trimmed V and J ends, which lost 4 bases and 2 bases, there was a span of 16 bases. The CDR3 has 15 residues. The CDR3: CSATGGGSYTDTQYF. The CDR3 coding sequence is TGCAGTGCTACGGGGGGCGGGTCATACACAGATACGCAGTATTTT.

This clonotype was observed a handful of times. V usage is TRBV2 and J usage is TRBJ2-7; the D gene is possibly TRBD1 (6 bases). The length of the CDR3 is 14 residues. The germline V gene has CDR1 SNHLY and CDR2 FYNNEI. V gave up 6 bases and J gave up 0 bases, with 12 bases separating them. CDR3 coding DNA: TGTGCCAGCAGAGACAGGTTAGTCTCCTACGAGCAGTACTTC. Translation gives CASRDRLVSYEQYF.

The V call is TRBV28, the J call TRBJ2-4; maybe TRBD2 (6 bases). Trimming removed 10 bases from V and 9 bases from J, with 16 bases in between. In germline, CDR1 is MDHEN, CDR2 SYDVKM. CDR3 length: 12 amino acids. CDR3 DNA sequence: TGTGCCACCTCGCGACGACTAGGCATTCAGTACTTC. This encodes CATSRRLGIQYF.

The table lists this clonotype with many counts. For the CDR3, the DNA is TGCAGCGTTGACTGCCGGGGGGGGCGTAAGACCTACGAGCAGTACTTC. Its translation is CSVDCRGGRKTYEQYF. The V gene is TRBV29-1, the J gene TRBJ2-7, with 8 bases identical to TRBD2. This CDR3 has 16 amino acids. Germline V gene data show CDR1 as SQVTM and CDR2 as ANQGSEA. Trimming removed 3 bases from V and 2 bases from J; junction bases left unmatched: 12.

The CDR3 DNA sequence: TGTGCCAGCAGCTTAGGGAAGGACAGGGGGCTTGAGCAGTTCTTC. It yields the protein CASSLGKDRGLEQFF. The chain joins TRBV7-6 to TRBJ2-1; 11 bases map to TRBD1. V lost 1 base to trimming and J lost 9 bases; unmatched junction nucleotides: 5. Germline V gives CDR1 SGHVS, CDR2 FNYEAQ. The length of the CDR3 is 15 residues.

This clonotype came up a few times. The junction and the germline gene differ at one end; a read error may be behind it. The chain uses TRBV7-7 and TRBJ2-1; D is unclear. Germline V gene lookup returns CDR1 SSHAT and CDR2 FNYEAQ (reference sequence). The CDR3 extends over 16 amino acids. CDR3 nucleotide sequence: TGTGCTAGCAGCCAAGGGCTGTTCTTAAGTCGCAATGAGCAGTTCTTC. Its translation: CASSQGLFLSRNEQFF.

CDR3 residues: CASRLTSGGPQETQYF. CDR3 coding DNA: TGTGCCAGCAGATTGACTAGCGGGGGGCCGCAAGAGACCCAGTACTTC. The chain combines TRBV12-3 or TRBV12-4 with TRBJ2-5; 13 nucleotides line up with TRBD2. The CDR3 length is 16 residues. The V gene end was trimmed by 6 bases and the J gene end by 2 bases; junction bases not matched to a gene: 6.

The chain is built from TRBV6-5 and TRBJ2-1; D uncertain. Trimming shortened V by 2 bases and J by 12 bases, and 8 bases separated the two germline ends. The CDR3 length is 11 residues. Germline V CDR1 and CDR2: MNHEY, SVGAGI. DNA of the CDR3: TGTGCCAGCAGTTACGGTCACGGGCAGTTCTTC. Its translation: CASSYGHGQFF.

A few counts support this clonotype. This chain joins TRBV4-1 and TRBJ2-5; TRBD2 aligns across 7 bases. Germline V gene sequence: CDR1 MGHRA, CDR2 YSYEKL. The junction had 12 bases not matched to a gene; V was cut back by 0 bases and J by 2 bases. The CDR3 consists of 18 residues. CDR3 protein: CASSQDLPSGVTQETQYF. CDR3 bases: TGCGCCAGCAGCCAAGATCTACCGAGCGGGGTAACTCAAGAGACCCAGTACTTC.

The chain uses TRBV18 and TRBJ1-1, with 8 nucleotides matching TRBD1. V lost 3 bases to trimming and J lost 2 bases; unmatched junction nucleotides: 11. The CDR3 loop spans 17 amino acids. Germline V gene lookup returns CDR1 KGHSH and CDR2 LQKENI. The CDR3 spells CASSPVDREGRNTEAFF. The CDR3 nucleotides read TGTGCCAGCTCACCGGTGGACAGGGAGGGGCGAAACACTGAAGCTTTCTTT. The variable domain in full, completed from reference TRBV18 and TRBJ1-1, reads NAGVMQNPRHLVRRRGQEARLRCSPMKGHSHVYWYRQLPEEGLKFMVYLQKENIIDESGMPKERFSAEFPKEGPSILRIQQVVRGDSAAYFCASSPVDREGRNTEAFFGQGTRLTVV.

The chain recombines TRBV4-2 with TRBJ2-7; D call uncertain. Germline CDR1 and CDR2: LGHNA and YNFKEQ. This CDR3 comprises 9 residues. The germline V and J ends were trimmed by 8 bases and 9 bases, with 8 bases remaining between them. CDR3 nucleotides: TGTGCCAGCCCAGGTGCGCAGTACTTC. The encoded protein is CASPGAQYF.

This clonotype came up a few times. The chain employs TRBV12-3 or TRBV12-4 and TRBJ2-5; D is ambiguous. The CDR3 extends over 14 amino acids. The V end was cut by 3 bases, the J end by 7 bases, with 15 bases between. CDR3 protein: CASSLVPDAATQYF. CDR3 DNA: TGTGCCAGCAGTTTGGTCCCCGATGCTGCGACCCAGTACTTC.

The chain carries TRBV5-6 and TRBJ2-5, with D possibly being TRBD1 (6 bases). With 3 bases removed from V and 7 bases from J, the gap between germline ends came to 10 bases. Germline CDR1 is SGHDT and CDR2 is YYEEEE. The length of the CDR3 is 12 residues. In DNA, the CDR3 is TGTGCCAGCAGCTGGGGGCTAGGGACCCAGTACTTC. This gives the protein CASSWGLGTQYF.

The rearrangement uses TRBV15 and TRBJ1-2; D gene uncertain. Germline CDR1 is LNHNV and CDR2 is YYDKDF (reference sequence). The CDR3 is 13 amino acids. The V end lost 1 base, the J end lost 5 bases, and 8 bases lay between the germline ends. The CDR3 reads CATSRGTEYGYTF. DNA for the CDR3: TGTGCCACCAGCAGAGGTACAGAGTATGGCTACACCTTC. The full variable domain, rest sourced from reference TRBV15 and TRBJ1-2, is DAMVIQNPRYQVTQFGKPVTLSCSQTLNHNVMYWYQQKSSQAPKLLFHYYDKDFNNEADTPDNFQSRRPNTSFCFLDIRSPGLGDTAMYLCATSRGTEYGYTFGSGTRLTVV.